This is a list of T cell receptor beta chains from one sample in a study of cytomegalovirus exposure and HLA in healthy donors. Sequencing was performed with immunoSEQ multiplex PCR; in TCRdb, only in-frame clones are kept and a portion is missing. Of roughly 130,000 clones in the sample, around two thirds were seen once. Sample: PBMCs. These receptors were collected from a young man in good health and CMV-seropositive. Both conserved end residues are part of each CDR3. A D gene is named only where the DNA matches it firmly. Expanded clones are given a class, and other clones once, few, many or no size at all.

cdr3_nt cdr3_aa clone_size j_call v_call d_call
TGTGCCAGCAGCCCCCAGGGGTGGCAAGAGACCCAGTACTTC CASSPQGWQETQYF . TRBJ2-5 TRBV7-2 .
TGTGCCAGCAGTGAAGTTCCGGGACAGGAGGGCAATCAGCCCCAGCATTTT CASSEVPGQEGNQPQHF . TRBJ1-5 TRBV2 TRBD1
TGTGCCAGCAGTTACTCGAGGTCAATCGGTAACTATGGCTACACCTTC CASSYSRSIGNYGYTF . TRBJ1-2 TRBV6-5 .
TGTGCCAGCAGTTCCGGGAACACTGAAGCTTTCTTT CASSSGNTEAFF . TRBJ1-1 TRBV9 .
TGTGCCAGCAGGATACAGGTCCTTAATGAAAAACTGTTTTTT CASRIQVLNEKLFF few TRBJ1-4 TRBV28 .
TGTGCCAGCAGTCCCCCAGGGGTAGAGCAGTACTTC CASSPPGVEQYF . TRBJ2-7 TRBV28 .
TGTGCCAGCAGGCAGGCGTCTGGGGCCAACGTCCTGACTTTC CASRQASGANVLTF . TRBJ2-6 TRBV7-9 .
TGTGCCAGCAGTTACTCGATAGGGGCGGAAGGCTACACCTTC CASSYSIGAEGYTF . TRBJ1-2 TRBV6-6 .
TGTCTCGAGCCGACTAGCGGGAGCTCCTACGAGCAGTACTTC CLEPTSGSSYEQYF . TRBJ2-7 TRBV28 TRBD2
TGTGCCAGCTCACCACCGGGGGACAGGAGAGGAAAAGCTGGCTACACCTTC CASSPPGDRRGKAGYTF . TRBJ1-2 TRBV18 TRBD1
TGTGCCAGCAGCCAAGGGGCCGGGGACTATGGCTACACCTTC CASSQGAGDYGYTF few TRBJ1-2 TRBV14 .
TGTGCCAGTAGTCCGTTAGCGGGGAGCTCCTACGAGCAGTACTTC CASSPLAGSSYEQYF . TRBJ2-7 TRBV19 TRBD2
TGCGCCAGCAGTGACACCAGGGGTCAGCCCCAGCATTTT CASSDTRGQPQHF . TRBJ1-5 TRBV10-2 .
TGTGCCAGCAGGGTACAGGGGTCCACCGGGGAGCTGTTTTTT CASRVQGSTGELFF . TRBJ2-2 TRBV6-5 TRBD1
TGTGCCAGCAGCGTAGCTCCGGACAGGGGCGGGACGCGCGTCTTTCAGGAGACCCAGTACTTC CASSVAPDRGGTRVFQETQYF . TRBJ2-5 TRBV9 TRBD1
TGTGCCATCAGTCACTCACTTCGACAGGGCGGCGGGGAGCTGTTTTTT CAISHSLRQGGGELFF . TRBJ2-2 TRBV10-3 TRBD1
TGTGCCAGCAGTCCTTCCGGGACACCTTACTACGAGCAGTACTTC CASSPSGTPYYEQYF . TRBJ2-7 TRBV28 .
TGTGCCAGTAGTGGGACAGGGGAGGGCACAGATACGCAGTATTTT CASSGTGEGTDTQYF . TRBJ2-3 TRBV19 TRBD1
TGTGCCAGCAGTGAAGAAGAGGGAGGCTCTGGAAACACCATATATTTT CASSEEEGGSGNTIYF many TRBJ1-3 TRBV6-1 .
TGTGCCAGCAGGTACGGGACTAGCGGGAGACAAACCTACGAGCAGTACTTC CASRYGTSGRQTYEQYF . TRBJ2-7 TRBV7-2 TRBD2
TGTGCCAGCAGCGTCGGGACAGCCCTTAACTATGGCTACACCTTC CASSVGTALNYGYTF . TRBJ1-2 TRBV9 TRBD1
TGCGCCAGCAGCCAATTACTTAGCGGCCTATCCTACAATGAGCAGTTCTTC CASSQLLSGLSYNEQFF . TRBJ2-1 TRBV4-1 .
TGTGCCAGCAGTGCCGCCGGGACAGGGGGCCGGGAGACCCAGTACTTC CASSAAGTGGRETQYF . TRBJ2-5 TRBV25-1 TRBD1
TGCGCCAGCAGCTTGAACCGCGGGGGGGAGACCCAGTACTTC CASSLNRGGETQYF once TRBJ2-5 TRBV5-1 TRBD2
TGTGCCAGCAGGGGACAGGGGTCTTCTGGGGCCAACGTCCTGACTTTC CASRGQGSSGANVLTF . TRBJ2-6 TRBV28 TRBD1
TGTGCCAGCAGCCCGGGACAGGGGGCGCTAGAGACCCAGTACTTC CASSPGQGALETQYF . TRBJ2-5 TRBV7-3 TRBD1
TGTGCCAGCAGTTTAATCAGGGGTAATGAAAAACTGTTTTTT CASSLIRGNEKLFF . TRBJ1-4 TRBV27 .
TGTGCCAGCAGCTCGCTTGTAGCGGGGCCCCTCTACGAGCAGTACTTC CASSSLVAGPLYEQYF . TRBJ2-7 TRBV7-2 TRBD2
TGCGCCAGCAGCCCCTTTCCGACGGGGAGCTCCTACAATGAGCAGTTCTTC CASSPFPTGSSYNEQFF . TRBJ2-1 TRBV4-1 .
TGTGCCAGTAGTGATCAGGCCTCAAAGGACATTCAGTACTTC CASSDQASKDIQYF . TRBJ2-4 TRBV19 .
TGCAGCGTTGAAGAGCGGCGGGGATTTAGCACAGATACGCAGTATTTT CSVEERRGFSTDTQYF . TRBJ2-3 TRBV29-1 .
TGTGCCAGCAGCTCCCAGACAGGGAGCTCCTACAATGAGCAGTTCTTC CASSSQTGSSYNEQFF . TRBJ2-1 TRBV7-2 TRBD1
TGTGCCATCAGTGATGGAGGCAGTGAAAGGCCCCAGCATTTT CAISDGGSERPQHF . TRBJ1-5 TRBV10-3 .
TGTGCCAGCAGCTTGGGACAGGGGGGGAGACCCTACGAGCAGTACTTC CASSLGQGGRPYEQYF . TRBJ2-7 TRBV5-6 TRBD1
TGTGCCAGCAGTGAGGTACACGGAGATCAGCCCCAGCATTTT CASSEVHGDQPQHF few TRBJ1-5 TRBV25-1 .
TGTGCCAGTAGTAAGAGGGACAGGGGCACCGGGGAGCTGTTTTTT CASSKRDRGTGELFF . TRBJ2-2 TRBV19 TRBD1